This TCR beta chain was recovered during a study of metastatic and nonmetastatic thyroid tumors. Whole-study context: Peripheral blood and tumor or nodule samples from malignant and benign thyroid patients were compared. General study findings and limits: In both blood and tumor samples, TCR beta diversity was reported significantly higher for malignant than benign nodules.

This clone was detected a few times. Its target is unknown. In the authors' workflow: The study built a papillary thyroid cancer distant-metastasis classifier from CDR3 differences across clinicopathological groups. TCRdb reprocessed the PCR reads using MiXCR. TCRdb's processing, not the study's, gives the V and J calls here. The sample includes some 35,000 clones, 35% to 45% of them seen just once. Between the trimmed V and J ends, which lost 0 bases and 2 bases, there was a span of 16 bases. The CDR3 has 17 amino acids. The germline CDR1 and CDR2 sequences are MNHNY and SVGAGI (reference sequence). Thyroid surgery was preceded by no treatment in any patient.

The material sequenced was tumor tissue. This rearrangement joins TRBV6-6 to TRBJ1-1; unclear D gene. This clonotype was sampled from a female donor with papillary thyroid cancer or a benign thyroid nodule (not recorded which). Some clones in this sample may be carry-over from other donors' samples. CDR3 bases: TGTGCCAGCAGTTACTCCGAAGGTTGTGGGCAAAACACTGAAGCTTTCTTT. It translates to CASSYSEGCGQNTEAFF.